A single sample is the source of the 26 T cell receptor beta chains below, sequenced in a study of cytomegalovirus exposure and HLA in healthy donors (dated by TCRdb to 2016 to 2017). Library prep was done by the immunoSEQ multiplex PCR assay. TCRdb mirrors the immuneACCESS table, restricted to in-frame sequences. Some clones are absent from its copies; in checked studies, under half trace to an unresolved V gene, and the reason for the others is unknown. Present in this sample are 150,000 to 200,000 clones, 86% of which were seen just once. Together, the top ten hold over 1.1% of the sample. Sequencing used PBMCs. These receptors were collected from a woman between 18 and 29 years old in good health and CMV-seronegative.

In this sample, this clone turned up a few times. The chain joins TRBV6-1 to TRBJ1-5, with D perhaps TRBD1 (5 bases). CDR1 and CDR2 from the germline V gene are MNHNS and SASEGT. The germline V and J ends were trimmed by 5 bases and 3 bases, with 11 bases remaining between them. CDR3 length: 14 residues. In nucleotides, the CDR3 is TGTGCCAGCAGTACTGGGGGGAACAATCAGCCCCAGCATTTT. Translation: CASSTGGNNQPQHF.

The CDR3 reads CAAAAPGEGRRGAFF. The DNA for the CDR3 is TGTGCCGCCGCGGCTCCAGGGGAGGGTAGAAGGGGAGCTTTCTTT. The V and J genes are TRBV10-3 and TRBJ1-1, with D possibly TRBD1 on 6 matching bases. Germline-derived CDR1 and CDR2 are ENHRY and SYGVKD. There are 15 residues in the CDR3. The germline V and J ends were trimmed by 11 bases and 10 bases, with 29 bases remaining between them.

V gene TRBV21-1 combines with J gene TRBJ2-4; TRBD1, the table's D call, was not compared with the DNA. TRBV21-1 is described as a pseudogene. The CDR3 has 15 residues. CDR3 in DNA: TGTGCCAGCAGCAAACAGGGGTCCGCCAAAAACATTCAGTACTTC. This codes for CASSKQGSAKNIQYF.

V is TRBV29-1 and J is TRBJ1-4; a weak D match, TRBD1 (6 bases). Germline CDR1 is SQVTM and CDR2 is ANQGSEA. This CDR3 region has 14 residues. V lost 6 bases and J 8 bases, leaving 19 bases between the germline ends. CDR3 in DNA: TGCAGCGTGGTACAGGGAGAGAGAGACGAAAAACTGTTTTTT. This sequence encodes CSVVQGERDEKLFF.

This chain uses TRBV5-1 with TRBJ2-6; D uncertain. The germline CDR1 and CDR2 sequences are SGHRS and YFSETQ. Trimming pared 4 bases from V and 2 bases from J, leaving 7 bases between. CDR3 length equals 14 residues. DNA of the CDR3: TGCGCCAGCAGCCCTAAGCCTGGGGCCAACGTCCTGACTTTC. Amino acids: CASSPKPGANVLTF.

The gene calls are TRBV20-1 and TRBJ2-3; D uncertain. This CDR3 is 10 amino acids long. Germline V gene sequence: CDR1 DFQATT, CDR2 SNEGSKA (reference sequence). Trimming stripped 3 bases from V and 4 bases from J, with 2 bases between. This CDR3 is CSASSDTQYF. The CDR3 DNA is TGCAGTGCTAGCTCAGATACGCAGTATTTT.

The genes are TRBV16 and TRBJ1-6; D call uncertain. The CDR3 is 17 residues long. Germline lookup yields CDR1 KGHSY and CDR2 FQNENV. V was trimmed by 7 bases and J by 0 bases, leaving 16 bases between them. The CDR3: CASTLHDTYSYNSPLHF. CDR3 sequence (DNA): TGTGCCAGCACCCTCCACGACACCTACTCCTATAATTCACCCCTCCACTTT.

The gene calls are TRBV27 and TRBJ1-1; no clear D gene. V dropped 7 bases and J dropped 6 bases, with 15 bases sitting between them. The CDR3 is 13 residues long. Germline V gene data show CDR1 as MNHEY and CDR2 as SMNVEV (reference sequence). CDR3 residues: CASTSLGGAEAFF. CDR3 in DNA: TGTGCCAGCACCTCTCTGGGAGGTGCTGAAGCTTTCTTT.

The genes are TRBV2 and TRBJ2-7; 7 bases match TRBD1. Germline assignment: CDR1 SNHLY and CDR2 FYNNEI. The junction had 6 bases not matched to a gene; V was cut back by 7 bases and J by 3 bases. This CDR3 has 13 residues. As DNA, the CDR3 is TGTGCCAGCACCGACAGGGCCGTCTACGAGCAGTACTTC. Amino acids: CASTDRAVYEQYF.

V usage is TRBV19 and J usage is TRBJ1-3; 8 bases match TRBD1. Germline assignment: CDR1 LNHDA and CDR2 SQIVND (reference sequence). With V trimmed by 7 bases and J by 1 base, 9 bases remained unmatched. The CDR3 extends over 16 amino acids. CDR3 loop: CASTFDRGLSGNTIYF. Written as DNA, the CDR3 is TGTGCCAGTACCTTCGACAGGGGCCTATCTGGAAACACCATATATTTT. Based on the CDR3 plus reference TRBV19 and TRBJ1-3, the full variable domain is DGGITQSPKYLFRKEGQNVTLSCEQNLNHDAMYWYRQDPGQGLRLIYYSQIVNDFQKGDIAEGYSVSREKKESFPLTVTSAQKNPTAFYLCASTFDRGLSGNTIYFGEGSWLTVV.

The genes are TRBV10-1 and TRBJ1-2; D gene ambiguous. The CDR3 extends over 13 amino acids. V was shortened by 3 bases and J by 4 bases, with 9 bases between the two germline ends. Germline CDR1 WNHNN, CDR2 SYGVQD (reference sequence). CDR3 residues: CASSENQFYGYTF. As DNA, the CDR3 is TGCGCCAGCAGTGAAAATCAGTTCTATGGCTACACCTTC.

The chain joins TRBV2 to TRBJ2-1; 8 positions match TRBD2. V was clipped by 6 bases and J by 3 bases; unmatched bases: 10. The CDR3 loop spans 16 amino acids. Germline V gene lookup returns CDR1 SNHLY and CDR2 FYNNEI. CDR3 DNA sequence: TGTGCCAGCAGCTTAATTAGCGGGAAAAGCTACAATGAGCAGTTCTTC. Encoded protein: CASSLISGKSYNEQFF.

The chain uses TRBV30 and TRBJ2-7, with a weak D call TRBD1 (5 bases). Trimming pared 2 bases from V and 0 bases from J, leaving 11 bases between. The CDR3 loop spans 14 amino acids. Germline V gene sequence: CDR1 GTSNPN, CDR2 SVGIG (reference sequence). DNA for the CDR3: TGTGCCTGGAGTAACAGGCTCCTCTCCTACGAGCAGTACTTC. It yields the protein CAWSNRLLSYEQYF.

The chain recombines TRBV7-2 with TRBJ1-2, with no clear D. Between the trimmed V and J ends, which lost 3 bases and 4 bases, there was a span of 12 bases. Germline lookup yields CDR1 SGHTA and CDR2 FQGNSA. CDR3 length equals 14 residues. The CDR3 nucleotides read TGTGCCAGCAGCTTTGCAGCTTCAGGCTATGGCTACACCTTC. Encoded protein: CASSFAASGYGYTF.

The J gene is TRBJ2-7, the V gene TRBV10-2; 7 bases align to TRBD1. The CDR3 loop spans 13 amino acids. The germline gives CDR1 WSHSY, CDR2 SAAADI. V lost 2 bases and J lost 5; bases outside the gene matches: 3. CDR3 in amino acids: CASSEDRVDEQYF. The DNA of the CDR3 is TGCGCCAGCAGTGAGGACAGGGTGGACGAGCAGTACTTC.

CDR3 DNA sequence: TGTGCCAGCTCCAGCGGGAGGAGCTCCTACGAGCAGTACTTC. It translates to CASSSGRSSYEQYF. The rearrangement uses TRBV28 and TRBJ2-7; 9 nucleotides align to TRBD2. Germline loops: CDR1 MDHEN, CDR2 SYDVKM. The length of the CDR3 is 14 residues. J lost 0 bases, V lost 8 bases, and 5 bases had no gene match. Full variable domain (remainder filled in from reference TRBV28 and TRBJ2-7): DVKVTQSSRYLVKRTGEKVFLECVQDMDHENMFWYRQDPGLGLRLIYFSYDVKMKEKGDIPEGYSVSREKKERFSLILESASTNQTSMYLCASSSGRSSYEQYFGPGTRLTVT.

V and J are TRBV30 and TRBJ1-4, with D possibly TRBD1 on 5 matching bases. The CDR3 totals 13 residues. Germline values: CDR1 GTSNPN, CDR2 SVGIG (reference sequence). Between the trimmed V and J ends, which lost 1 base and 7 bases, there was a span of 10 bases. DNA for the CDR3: TGTGCCTGGAGTGGGGGCGGCGGTGAAAAACTGTTTTTT. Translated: CAWSGGGGEKLFF.

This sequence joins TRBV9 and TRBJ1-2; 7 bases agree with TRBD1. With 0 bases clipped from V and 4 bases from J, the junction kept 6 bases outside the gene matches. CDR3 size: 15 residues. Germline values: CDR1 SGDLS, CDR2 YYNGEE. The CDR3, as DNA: TGTGCCAGCAGCGTAGGGAGAGGGACAGCCTATGGCTACACCTTC. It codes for CASSVGRGTAYGYTF. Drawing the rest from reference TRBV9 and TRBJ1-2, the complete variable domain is DSGVTQTPKHLITATGQRVTLRCSPRSGDLSVYWYQQSLDQGLQFLIQYYNGEERAKGNILERFSAQQFPDLHSELNLSSLELGDSALYFCASSVGRGTAYGYTFGSGTRLTVV.

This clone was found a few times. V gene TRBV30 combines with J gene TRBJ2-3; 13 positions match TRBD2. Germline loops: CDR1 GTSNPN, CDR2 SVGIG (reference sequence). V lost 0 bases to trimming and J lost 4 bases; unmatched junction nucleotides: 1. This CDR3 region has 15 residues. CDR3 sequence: CAWSVLAGGPDTQYF. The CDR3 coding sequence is TGTGCCTGGAGTGTACTAGCGGGGGGGCCAGATACGCAGTATTTT. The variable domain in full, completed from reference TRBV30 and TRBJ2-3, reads SQTIHQWPATLVQPVGSPLSLECTVEGTSNPNLYWYRQAAGRGLQLLFYSVGIGQISSEVPQNLSASRPQDRQFILSSKKLLLSDSGFYLCAWSVLAGGPDTQYFGPGTRLTVL.

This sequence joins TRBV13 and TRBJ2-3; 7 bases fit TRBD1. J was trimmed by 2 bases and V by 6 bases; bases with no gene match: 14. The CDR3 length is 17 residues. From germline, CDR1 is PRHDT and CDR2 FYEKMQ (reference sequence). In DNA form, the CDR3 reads TGTGCCAGCAGGGGGACAGACAGTTCACAGTTCACAGATACGCAGTATTTT. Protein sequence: CASRGTDSSQFTDTQYF.

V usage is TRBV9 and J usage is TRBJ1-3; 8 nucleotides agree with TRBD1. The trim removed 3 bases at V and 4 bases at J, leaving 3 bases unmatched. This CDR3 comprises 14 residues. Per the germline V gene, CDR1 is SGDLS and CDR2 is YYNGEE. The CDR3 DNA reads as TGTGCCAGCAGCGGGACAGGGCCCGGAAACACCATATATTTT. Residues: CASSGTGPGNTIYF.

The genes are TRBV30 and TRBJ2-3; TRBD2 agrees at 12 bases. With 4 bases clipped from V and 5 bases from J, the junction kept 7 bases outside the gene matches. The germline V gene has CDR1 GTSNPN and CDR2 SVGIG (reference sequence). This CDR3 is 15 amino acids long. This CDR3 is CAWTSAGLAGDTQYF. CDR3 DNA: TGTGCCTGGACAAGCGCGGGACTAGCGGGAGATACGCAGTATTTT.

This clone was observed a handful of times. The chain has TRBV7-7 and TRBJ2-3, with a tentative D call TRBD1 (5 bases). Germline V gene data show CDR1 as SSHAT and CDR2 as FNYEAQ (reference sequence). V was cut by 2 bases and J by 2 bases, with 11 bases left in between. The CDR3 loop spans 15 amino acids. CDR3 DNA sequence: TGTGCCAGCAGCTTACAGGGTCCCCCCACAGATACGCAGTATTTT. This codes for CASSLQGPPTDTQYF.

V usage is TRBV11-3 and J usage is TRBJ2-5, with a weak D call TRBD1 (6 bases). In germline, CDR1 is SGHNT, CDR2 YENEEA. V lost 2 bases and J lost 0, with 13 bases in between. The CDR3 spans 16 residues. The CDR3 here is CASSLRAGDHQETQYF. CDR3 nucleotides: TGTGCCAGCAGCTTAAGGGCAGGGGACCACCAAGAGACCCAGTACTTC.

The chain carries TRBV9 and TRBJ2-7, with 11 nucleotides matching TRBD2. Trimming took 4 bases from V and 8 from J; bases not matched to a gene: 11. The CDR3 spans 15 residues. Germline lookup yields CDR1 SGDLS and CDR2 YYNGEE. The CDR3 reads CASSIDQTSGVKQYF. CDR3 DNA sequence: TGTGCCAGCAGCATCGATCAGACTAGCGGGGTCAAGCAGTACTTC.

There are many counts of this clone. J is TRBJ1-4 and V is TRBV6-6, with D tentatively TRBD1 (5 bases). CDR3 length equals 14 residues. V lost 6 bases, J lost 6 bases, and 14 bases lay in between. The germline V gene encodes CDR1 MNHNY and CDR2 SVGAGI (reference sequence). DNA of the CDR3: TGTGCCAGCAGACCGGGACTTCTTCATGAAAAACTGTTTTTT. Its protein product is CASRPGLLHEKLFF.